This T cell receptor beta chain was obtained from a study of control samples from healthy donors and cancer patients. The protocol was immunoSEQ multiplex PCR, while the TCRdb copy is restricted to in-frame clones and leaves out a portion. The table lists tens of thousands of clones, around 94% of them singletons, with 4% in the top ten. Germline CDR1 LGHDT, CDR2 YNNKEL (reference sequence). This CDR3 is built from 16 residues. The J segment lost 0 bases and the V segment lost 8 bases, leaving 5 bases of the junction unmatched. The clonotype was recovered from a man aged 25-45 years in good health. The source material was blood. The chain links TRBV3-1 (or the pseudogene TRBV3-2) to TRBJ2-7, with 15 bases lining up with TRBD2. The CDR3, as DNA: TGTGCCAGCGCCGGGACTAGCGGGAGGAGCTCCTACGAGCAGTACTTC. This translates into CASAGTSGRSSYEQYF.